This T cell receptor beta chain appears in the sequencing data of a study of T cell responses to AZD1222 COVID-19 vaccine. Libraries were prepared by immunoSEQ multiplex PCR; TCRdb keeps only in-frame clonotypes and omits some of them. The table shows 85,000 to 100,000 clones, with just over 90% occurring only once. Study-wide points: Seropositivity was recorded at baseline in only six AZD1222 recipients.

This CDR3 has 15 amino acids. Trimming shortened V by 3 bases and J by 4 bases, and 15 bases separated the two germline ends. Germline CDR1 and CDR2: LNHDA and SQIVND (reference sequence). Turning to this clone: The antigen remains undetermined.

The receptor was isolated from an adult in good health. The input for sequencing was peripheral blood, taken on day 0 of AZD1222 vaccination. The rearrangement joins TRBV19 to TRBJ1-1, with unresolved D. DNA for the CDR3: TGTGCCAGTAGTATTTATTTTGGAGGGCCCACTGAAGCTTTCTTT. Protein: CASSIYFGGPTEAFF.